Following are 15 T cell receptor beta chains from one sample sequenced in a study of cytomegalovirus exposure and HLA in healthy donors. Amplification used 60 Vbeta primers and 13 Jbeta primers. Sequenced by immunoSEQ multiplex PCR; TCRdb stores in-frame clones only, minus some. The table includes roughly 93,000 clones, about 74% detected once. Sequenced sample: PBMCs. Receptor source: a male donor in good health and CMV-seronegative.

The chain carries TRBV6-1 and TRBJ2-2, with D perhaps TRBD1 (5 bases). The V and J ends lost 6 bases and 6 bases respectively, with 17 bases between them. Germline values: CDR1 MNHNS, CDR2 SASEGT. The CDR3 sequence is 15 residues long. CDR3 loop: CASRMSGRDPGELFF. The CDR3 DNA is TGTGCCAGCAGGATGAGTGGCAGGGATCCCGGGGAGCTGTTTTTT.

The V gene is TRBV28, the J gene TRBJ2-5, with D tentatively TRBD2 (5 bases). V was clipped by 4 bases and J by 5 bases, with 14 bases between them. The CDR3 is 14 residues long. Germline CDR1 and CDR2: MDHEN and SYDVKM. The CDR3 protein is CASSSLTGLETQYF. The CDR3, as DNA: TGTGCCAGCAGTTCCCTGACGGGATTGGAGACCCAGTACTTC.

The chain combines TRBV7-8 with TRBJ2-1; D is uncertain. Trimming cost V 5 bases and J 2 bases, with 19 bases left between them. The V gene's germline CDR1 is SGHVS and CDR2 FQNEAQ. The CDR3 length is 17 residues. CDR3 DNA sequence: TGTGCCAGCAGCCCCCATGAGGCGAAAATAACCTACAATGAGCAGTTCTTC. Translating gives CASSPHEAKITYNEQFF.

For the CDR3, the DNA is TGTGCCAGCAGTTCTAGCGGGGAGCAGTTCTTC. Its translation is CASSSSGEQFF. The V call is TRBV5-4, the J call TRBJ2-1; 8 bases fit TRBD2. Losses at the gene ends were 5 bases for V and 10 bases for J; bases not matched to a gene: 2. The V gene's germline CDR1 is SGHNT and CDR2 YYREEE (reference sequence). CDR3 length: 11 residues.

This clone was seen more than once but under ten times. The chain joins TRBV6-5 to TRBJ2-1; unclear D gene. The CDR3 loop spans 12 amino acids. Per the germline V gene, CDR1 is MNHEY and CDR2 is SVGAGI. Trimming took off 6 bases at V and 8 bases at J, with 11 bases between the two ends. The CDR3 DNA is TGTGCCAGCAGCCGCCTGGGCCATGAGCAGTTCTTC. This translates into CASSRLGHEQFF.

This chain uses TRBV11-2 with TRBJ2-3, with D perhaps TRBD2 (6 bases). V gave up 1 base and J gave up 4 bases, with 12 bases separating them. CDR1 is SGHAT and CDR2 is FQNNGV in the germline V gene. This CDR3 region has 15 residues. In DNA, the CDR3 is TGTGCCAGCAGCTTAGGGGGGGTCGGGGCAGATACGCAGTATTTT. It translates to CASSLGGVGADTQYF.

Of note for this clone: Different DNA sequences within this sample yield the same CDR3. The chain uses TRBV18 and TRBJ2-2, with D perhaps TRBD2 (5 bases). Germline CDR1 is KGHSH and CDR2 is LQKENI. Trimming took off 3 bases at V and 1 base at J, with 12 bases between the two ends. The CDR3 contains 16 residues. The CDR3 region has the DNA TGTGCCAGCTCACCCCTGGCGGGCGGGAACACCGGGGAGCTGTTTTTT. This translates into CASSPLAGGNTGELFF.

The V call is TRBV6-1, the J call TRBJ2-7; 11 positions agree with TRBD1. Germline V lookup: CDR1 MNHNS, CDR2 SASEGT. The J segment lost 2 bases and the V segment lost 6 bases, leaving 6 bases of the junction unmatched. CDR3 length equals 15 residues. Here the CDR3 reads CASRGQGESTYEQYF. CDR3 sequence (DNA): TGTGCCAGCAGGGGACAGGGGGAAAGTACCTACGAGCAGTACTTC.

The rearrangement uses TRBV28 and TRBJ2-7; tentative D call: TRBD2 (6 bases). CDR3 length: 18 amino acids. CDR1 and CDR2 from the germline V gene are MDHEN and SYDVKM. The germline V and J ends were trimmed by 5 bases and 4 bases, with 27 bases remaining between them. The CDR3 DNA reads TGTGCCAGCAGTATTTTTCGTTGGCGGGATCCTCAAGAATACGAGCAGTACTTC. It encodes CASSIFRWRDPQEYEQYF.

V usage is TRBV5-4 and J usage is TRBJ1-4; 8 bases match TRBD1. This CDR3 region has 13 residues. The V and J ends lost 3 bases and 5 bases, in that order; junction bases with no gene match: 0. The V gene's germline CDR1 is SGHNT and CDR2 YYREEE (reference sequence). The CDR3 region has the DNA TGTGCCAGCAGCTACAGGGGGAATGAAAAACTGTTTTTT. It yields the protein CASSYRGNEKLFF.

The rearrangement links TRBV5-6 to TRBJ2-1; 11 bases fit TRBD2. The CDR3 runs to 16 residues. Germline assignment: CDR1 SGHDT and CDR2 YYEEEE. J gave up 3 bases and V 3 bases, and 5 bases lay outside the gene matches. CDR3 sequence (DNA): TGTGCCAGCAGCTCGGGGGGGACTAGCGGCTACAATGAGCAGTTCTTC. Protein: CASSSGGTSGYNEQFF.

This clone was counted a single time. V is TRBV16 and J is TRBJ2-1; a possible D gene is TRBD2 (5 bases). The V gene lost 1 base and the J gene lost 5 bases, with 12 bases spanning the gap. This CDR3 is 15 amino acids long. Germline-derived CDR1 and CDR2 are KGHSY and FQNENV. CDR3 nucleotide sequence: TGTGCCAGCAGCCAATTATCTTCCGGGGACAATGAGCAGTTCTTC. Translated: CASSQLSSGDNEQFF.

Only one count was recorded for this clone. The rearrangement links TRBV28 to TRBJ1-5; 10 nucleotides match TRBD1. J was trimmed by 4 bases and V by 6 bases; bases with no gene match: 12. CDR1 MDHEN and CDR2 SYDVKM come from the germline V gene. This CDR3 is 17 amino acids long. The CDR3 DNA reads as TGTGCCAGCAGACACGGGACAGGGGATGTTAGGAATCAGCCCCAGCATTTT. It is translated as CASRHGTGDVRNQPQHF.

This chain links TRBV5-1 with TRBJ2-1; 7 bases fit TRBD2. Germline lookup yields CDR1 SGHRS and CDR2 YFSETQ. Trimming cost V 4 bases and J 4 bases; bases outside gene matches: 8. The CDR3 runs 15 residues. CDR3 amino acids: CASSLGLREYNEQFF. The CDR3 coding sequence is TGCGCCAGCAGCCTCGGACTGCGGGAGTACAATGAGCAGTTCTTC. Complete variable domain (other parts from reference TRBV5-1 and TRBJ2-1): KAGVTQTPRYLIKTRGQQVTLSCSPISGHRSVSWYQQTPGQGLQFLFEYFSETQRNKGNFPGRFSGRQFSNSRSEMNVSTLELGDSALYLCASSLGLREYNEQFFGPGTRLTVL.

This clone was observed a handful of times. The gene calls are TRBV16 and TRBJ2-7; maybe TRBD1 (6 bases). Trimming took 4 bases from V and 1 from J, leaving 14 bases between them. The germline CDR1 and CDR2 sequences are KGHSY and FQNENV. The CDR3 consists of 15 residues. CDR3 in DNA: TGTGCCAGCAGCCCGAACATGGACAGATCCTACGAGCAGTACTTC. Translation gives CASSPNMDRSYEQYF.